These 26 T cell receptor beta chains share one sample of origin, sequenced in a study of response to subunit inactivated influenza vaccine. TCRdb itself ran the RT-PCR reads through MiXCR, one entry per CDR3 protein. The table has some 850,000 distinct CDR3 sequences, about a fifth seen once. The sequenced sample was PBMCs from blood, obtained 5 days after vaccination. The receptor source for this set is a man aged 45 to 65 who received an inactivated influenza vaccine.

This clonotype was found many times. The gene calls are TRBV20-1 and TRBJ2-7; no clear D gene. Germline CDR1 DFQATT, CDR2 SNEGSKA (reference sequence). Deletions cut 3 bases from V and 3 bases from J, with 9 bases between. The CDR3 spans 12 residues. The CDR3: CSASASSYEQYF. The CDR3 DNA follows: TGCAGTGCTAGTGCCAGTAGCTACGAGCAGTACTTC.

The chain joins TRBV5-6 to TRBJ2-7, with D perhaps matching TRBD1 (5 bases). The CDR3 loop spans 12 amino acids. Germline lookup yields CDR1 SGHDT and CDR2 YYEEEE. V dropped 5 bases and J dropped 7 bases, with 13 bases sitting between them. Written as DNA, the CDR3 is TGTGCCAGCAGGACAGAGGTGAGGGAGCAGTACTTC. Translated: CASRTEVREQYF.

The sample holds a few counts of this clonotype. The junction shows a germline mismatch at one end, possibly a read error. The genes are TRBV5-4 and TRBJ2-6; D call uncertain. The germline V gene encodes CDR1 SGHNT and CDR2 YYREEE (reference sequence). The length of the CDR3 is 15 residues. CDR3 bases: TGTGCCAGCACCTTGGCCCACTTTGAGGCCAACGTCCTGACTTTC. Translated, it gives CASTLAHFEANVLTF. Full variable domain (outside the CDR3, taken from reference TRBV5-4 and TRBJ2-6): ETGVTQSPTHLIKTRGQQVTLRCSSQSGHNTVSWYQQALGQGPQFIFQYYREEENGRGNFPPRFSGLQFPNYSSELNVNALELDDSALYLCASTLAHFEANVLTFGAGSRLTVL.

The gene calls are TRBV27 and TRBJ2-7; D is unresolved. Germline values: CDR1 MNHEY, CDR2 SMNVEV (reference sequence). CDR3 length: 14 amino acids. Trimming took off 2 bases at V and 4 bases at J, with 12 bases between the two ends. In nucleotides, the CDR3 is TGTGCCAGCAGTTTAGGAGACAATCGGTACGAGCAGTACTTC. Its translation is CASSLGDNRYEQYF.

The chain has TRBV20-1 and TRBJ1-6; weak D call: TRBD1 (5 bases). This CDR3 region has 18 residues. Trimming took off 0 bases at V and 0 bases at J, with 15 bases between the two ends. Per germline, CDR1 DFQATT and CDR2 SNEGSKA (reference sequence). CDR3 residues: CSARDQGAPSSYNSPLHF. For the CDR3, the DNA is TGCAGTGCTAGAGATCAAGGGGCCCCGAGCTCCTATAATTCACCCCTCCACTTT.

V and J are TRBV4-1 and TRBJ2-1; TRBD2 agrees at 13 bases. CDR3 length: 18 residues. Per the germline V gene, CDR1 is MGHRA and CDR2 is YSYEKL. Trimming removed 4 bases from V and 2 bases from J; junction bases left unmatched: 8. CDR3 nucleotides: TGCGCCAGCAGCCGGACTAGCGGGAGCTTATCGGCCTACAATGAGCAGTTCTTC. Its translation: CASSRTSGSLSAYNEQFF.

The chain combines TRBV6-5 with TRBJ1-2, with a weak D call TRBD1 (6 bases). Germline V lookup: CDR1 MNHEY, CDR2 SVGAGI. This CDR3 spans 13 amino acids. Trimming pared 2 bases from V and 4 bases from J, leaving 8 bases between. The CDR3 DNA is TGTGCCAGCAGTTACGGCAGGGGCTATGGCTACACCTTC. It is translated as CASSYGRGYGYTF.

The rearrangement joins TRBV7-9 to TRBJ2-1, with 8 nucleotides matching TRBD1. This CDR3 has 13 amino acids. V dropped 6 bases and J dropped 8; count of bases not matched to a gene: 6. The germline V gene has CDR1 SEHNR and CDR2 FQNEAQ (reference sequence). In nucleotides, the CDR3 is TGTGCCAGCAGATATGTACAGGGGGATGAGCAGTTCTTC. Protein: CASRYVQGDEQFF.

In this sample, this clonotype turned up a few times. The chain uses TRBV28 and TRBJ2-7, with a possible D match to TRBD2 (5 bases). CDR3 length: 18 amino acids. The germline V gene encodes CDR1 MDHEN and CDR2 SYDVKM. Trimming removed 6 bases from V and 4 bases from J, with 28 bases in between. For the CDR3, the DNA is TGTGCCAGCAGATCGAAGTGTGGGAGAGTTAACTTTGGATACGAGCAGTACTTC. As protein: CASRSKCGRVNFGYEQYF.

In its sample, this clonotype was seen many times. The chain is built from TRBV9 and TRBJ1-1; TRBD1 matches at 9 bases. CDR3 length: 15 residues. The V segment lost 0 bases and the J segment 9 bases; nucleotides outside the gene matches: 9. Germline values: CDR1 SGDLS, CDR2 YYNGEE. CDR3 bases: TGTGCCAGCAGCGTAGACGGGACAGGGAAGGGGAAAGCTTTCTTT. It encodes CASSVDGTGKGKAFF. Full variable domain (remainder filled in from reference TRBV9 and TRBJ1-1): DSGVTQTPKHLITATGQRVTLRCSPRSGDLSVYWYQQSLDQGLQFLIQYYNGEERAKGNILERFSAQQFPDLHSELNLSSLELGDSALYFCASSVDGTGKGKAFFGQGTRLTVV.

This clonotype was observed a few times. This sequence joins TRBV11-2 and TRBJ2-1; D may be TRBD2 (5 bases). CDR1 and CDR2 (germline): SGHAT, FQNNGV. V lost 4 bases and J lost 2, with 18 bases in between. CDR3 length: 17 amino acids. The CDR3 sequence is CASSSFPEGRTYNEQFF. The CDR3 nucleotides read TGTGCCAGCAGCTCCTTTCCAGAGGGAAGGACCTACAATGAGCAGTTCTTC.

This clonotype was seen only a few times. The J gene is TRBJ2-7, the V gene TRBV4-2; D is perhaps TRBD1 (6 bases). Germline CDR1 is LGHNA and CDR2 is YNFKEQ. The CDR3 runs to 16 residues. Trimming took 0 bases from V and 2 from J, leaving 14 bases between them. The CDR3: CASSQDLRGLAYEQYF. As DNA, the CDR3 is TGTGCCAGCAGCCAAGATCTCAGGGGCCTAGCCTACGAGCAGTACTTC.

The CDR3 loop is CASSDPRYSSYEQYF. In DNA form, the CDR3 reads TGTGCCAGCAGTGATCCCCGGTATTCCTCCTACGAGCAGTACTTC. The rearrangement uses TRBV2 and TRBJ2-7; D call uncertain. There are 15 residues in the CDR3. Looked up from germline, CDR1 is SNHLY and CDR2 is FYNNEI. The V and J ends lost 3 bases and 0 bases respectively, with 12 bases between them.

This clonotype was counted only a few times. V gene TRBV9 combines with J gene TRBJ1-1, with D possibly TRBD1 on 5 matching bases. The CDR3 has 14 residues. Germline lookup yields CDR1 SGDLS and CDR2 YYNGEE. Trimming took 0 bases from V and 6 from J, leaving 12 bases between them. CDR3 amino acids: CASSVEGSGAEAFF. CDR3 DNA: TGTGCCAGCAGCGTAGAGGGATCGGGGGCTGAAGCTTTCTTT.

This clonotype has at least ten counts. The J gene is TRBJ2-3, the V gene TRBV6-1, with D perhaps matching TRBD1 (6 bases). Per germline, CDR1 MNHNS and CDR2 SASEGT. Trimming stripped 8 bases from V and 1 base from J, with 16 bases between. This CDR3 spans 15 amino acids. The CDR3 reads CASRQGSSGTDTQYF. The DNA for the CDR3 is TGTGCCAGCCGTCAGGGGTCTAGTGGCACAGATACGCAGTATTTT.

In nucleotides, the CDR3 is TGTGCCAGCAGTCTGGAGGGTCGAGGGGGGGAGTTCTTC. Amino acids: CASSLEGRGGEFF. The V and J genes are TRBV2 and TRBJ2-1, with D possibly matching TRBD2 (7 bases). The CDR3 runs to 13 residues. Trimming shortened V by 5 bases and J by 14 bases, and 19 bases separated the two germline ends. From germline, CDR1 is SNHLY and CDR2 FYNNEI.

The gene calls are TRBV12-3 or TRBV12-4 and TRBJ2-7; a possible D gene is TRBD2 (7 bases). Trimming removed 6 bases at V and 0 bases at J, with 21 bases between. The length of the CDR3 is 17 residues. The CDR3 region has the DNA TGTGCCAGCAGCCTACGGGGGGCCCTATACCGCTCCTACGAGCAGTACTTC. Translating gives CASSLRGALYRSYEQYF.

The chain uses TRBV5-1 and TRBJ2-1; 8 bases fit TRBD2. After removal of 6 bases from V and 5 bases from J, the junction contained 4 bases not matched to a gene. This CDR3 spans 13 amino acids. The germline CDR1 and CDR2 sequences are SGHRS and YFSETQ. CDR3 sequence (DNA): TGCGCCAGCAAGGGGACTAGTGACAATGAGCAGTTCTTC. As protein: CASKGTSDNEQFF.

In this sample, this clonotype turned up many times. The V call is TRBV3-1, the J call TRBJ2-7, with 10 bases matching TRBD2. CDR1 is LGHDT and CDR2 is YNNKEL in the germline V gene (reference sequence). With V trimmed by 1 base and J by 0 bases, 0 bases remained unmatched. The length of the CDR3 is 15 residues. The CDR3 is CASSQGLAGSYEQYF. In DNA, the CDR3 is TGTGCCAGCAGCCAAGGACTAGCGGGCTCCTACGAGCAGTACTTC.

The J gene is TRBJ2-7, the V gene TRBV27; TRBD1 aligns across 8 bases. Germline V gene sequence: CDR1 MNHEY, CDR2 SMNVEV (reference sequence). The trim removed 4 bases at V and 9 bases at J, leaving 11 bases unmatched. The CDR3 contains 14 residues. CDR3 sequence: CASSSPRQGAVQYF. DNA for the CDR3: TGTGCCAGCAGTTCCCCCAGGCAGGGGGCCGTGCAGTACTTC.

This clonotype was recorded a few times. The rearrangement links TRBV7-9 to TRBJ2-3, with 7 bases identical to TRBD1. Germline V gives CDR1 SEHNR, CDR2 FQNEAQ (reference sequence). This CDR3 is built from 15 residues. The trim removed 5 bases at V and 2 bases at J, leaving 7 bases unmatched. CDR3 DNA sequence: TGTGCCAGCAGCCATCAGGGGGTGTACACAGATACGCAGTATTTT. Amino acid sequence: CASSHQGVYTDTQYF. The full variable domain, with the rest looked up from reference TRBV7-9 and TRBJ2-3, is DTGVSQNPRHKITKRGQNVTFRCDPISEHNRLYWYRQTLGQGPEFLTYFQNEAQLEKSRLLSDRFSAERPKGSFSTLEIQRTEQGDSAMYLCASSHQGVYTDTQYFGPGTRLTVL.

This rearrangement joins TRBV6-5 to TRBJ2-4; the match to TRBD1 covers 11 bases. V shed 4 bases and J 7 bases; nucleotides not matched to a gene: 6. Germline CDR1 MNHEY, CDR2 SVGAGI. The CDR3 is 15 residues long. CDR3 DNA: TGTGCCAGCAGTTTGTGGGGACAGGGGGAGAACATTCAGTACTTC. Its translation is CASSLWGQGENIQYF.

The rearrangement joins TRBV2 to TRBJ2-7, with D uncertain. The CDR3 runs 13 residues. Germline assignment: CDR1 SNHLY and CDR2 FYNNEI. V was shortened by 5 bases and J by 7 bases, with 15 bases between the two germline ends. The CDR3 protein is CASSPFVDQEQYF. The CDR3 bases are TGTGCCAGCAGTCCCTTTGTCGACCAGGAGCAGTACTTC. The whole variable domain, filled in from reference TRBV2 and TRBJ2-7, reads EPEVTQTPSHQVTQMGQEVILRCVPISNHLYFYWYRQILGQKVEFLVSFYNNEISEKSEIFDDQFSVERPDGSNFTLKIRSTKLEDSAMYFCASSPFVDQEQYFGPGTRLTVT.

The V and J genes are TRBV9 and TRBJ2-3; D is ambiguous. CDR3 length equals 14 residues. V lost 0 bases, J lost 4 bases, and 9 bases lay in between. Per germline, CDR1 SGDLS and CDR2 YYNGEE. CDR3 sequence: CASSVAEDADTQYF. The CDR3 DNA sequence: TGTGCCAGCAGCGTAGCTGAGGACGCAGATACGCAGTATTTT. Complete variable domain (other parts from reference TRBV9 and TRBJ2-3): DSGVTQTPKHLITATGQRVTLRCSPRSGDLSVYWYQQSLDQGLQFLIQYYNGEERAKGNILERFSAQQFPDLHSELNLSSLELGDSALYFCASSVAEDADTQYFGPGTRLTVL.

The chain is built from TRBV5-1 and TRBJ1-3, with D tentatively TRBD1 (6 bases). CDR1 is SGHRS, CDR2 YFSETQ, per germline. The CDR3 contains 15 residues. The germline V and J ends were trimmed by 5 bases and 1 base, with 13 bases remaining between them. CDR3 in DNA: TGCGCCAGCAGGACAGGCCGAGGGTCTGGAAACACCATATATTTT. Translating it yields CASRTGRGSGNTIYF.

This clonotype showed up just a few times. This rearrangement joins TRBV12-3 or TRBV12-4 to TRBJ1-2; D may be TRBD1 (5 bases). The CDR3 covers 14 residues. The germline V and J ends were trimmed by 5 bases and 7 bases, with 17 bases remaining between them. Here the CDR3 DNA reads TGTGCCAGCAGTCCAACACCTGGCGGGGCTGGCTACACCTTC. This translates into CASSPTPGGAGYTF.